The rows below give T cell receptor beta chains drawn from one sample of a study of blood T cell repertoires in COVID-19. Clones were sequenced by immunoSEQ multiplex PCR, and TCRdb holds only the in-frame ones, with some missing. The table has 55,000 to 75,000 clones, around three quarters seen once. The sample comprised peripheral blood. The receptors were gathered from a human donor in a cohort sampled during active COVID-19. Both conserved end residues are part of each CDR3. The D gene is left open where the match is weak. Part of the rows lack a size; the others show once, few, many or a class for expanded clones.

CDR3 DNA: TGTGCCAGCAGCTTAGAGACAGCCACCTACGAGCAGTACTTC
CDR3 protein: CASSLETATYEQYF
clone size: .
D gene: .
V gene: TRBV5-4
J gene: TRBJ2-7

CDR3 DNA: TGTGCCAGCAGCGCTCAGGACTGGTCTAGCACAGATACGCAGTATTTT
CDR3 protein: CASSAQDWSSTDTQYF
clone size: .
D gene: .
V gene: TRBV9
J gene: TRBJ2-3

CDR3 DNA: TGTGCCAGCAGTTTCGCGCAGGGGCACACAGATACGCAGTATTTT
CDR3 protein: CASSFAQGHTDTQYF
clone size: few
D gene: .
V gene: TRBV6-6
J gene: TRBJ2-3

CDR3 DNA: TGTGCCAGCAGCCCAGGGACAGCAACTAACTATGGCTACACCTTC
CDR3 protein: CASSPGTATNYGYTF
clone size: .
D gene: TRBD1
V gene: TRBV6-5
J gene: TRBJ1-2

CDR3 DNA: TGTGCCAGCAACCCACCGGGACAGGGGGCCGCCGGGGAGCTGTTTTTT
CDR3 protein: CASNPPGQGAAGELFF
clone size: .
D gene: TRBD1
V gene: TRBV6-2/TRBV6-3
J gene: TRBJ2-2

CDR3 DNA: TGCAGCGTGCTCGGTCTCCAGGGAGGAACAGATACGCAGTATTTT
CDR3 protein: CSVLGLQGGTDTQYF
clone size: .
D gene: .
V gene: TRBV29-1
J gene: TRBJ2-3

CDR3 DNA: TGTGCCACCAGTGAGACTCCGGGACAGGGGGTCCTTAGCACAGATACGCAGTATTTT
CDR3 protein: CATSETPGQGVLSTDTQYF
clone size: .
D gene: TRBD1
V gene: TRBV24-1
J gene: TRBJ2-3

CDR3 DNA: TGTGCCAGCAGCTTACAGGGGGTTGCCTATGGCTACACCTTC
CDR3 protein: CASSLQGVAYGYTF
clone size: .
D gene: TRBD1
V gene: TRBV7-2
J gene: TRBJ1-2

CDR3 DNA: TGTGCCAGCAGCTTGGGACTAATGGATGAGCAGTTCTTC
CDR3 protein: CASSLGLMDEQFF
clone size: .
D gene: TRBD2
V gene: TRBV7-2
J gene: TRBJ2-1

CDR3 DNA: TGTGCCAGCAGCTTAGGCCAACAGGGAAGCGAGCAGTACTTC
CDR3 protein: CASSLGQQGSEQYF
clone size: .
D gene: .
V gene: TRBV7-2
J gene: TRBJ2-7

CDR3 DNA: TGTGCCAGCAGCAAAGGAGGGTGGGGACAGGGGGTAGAGACCCAGTACTTC
CDR3 protein: CASSKGGWGQGVETQYF
clone size: .
D gene: TRBD1
V gene: TRBV11-3
J gene: TRBJ2-5

CDR3 DNA: TGTGCCAGCAGTGAAAGGCAGGGGGCGCCCACTGAAGCTTTCTTT
CDR3 protein: CASSERQGAPTEAFF
clone size: .
D gene: TRBD1
V gene: TRBV6-1
J gene: TRBJ1-1

CDR3 DNA: TGTGCCAGCAGTTCGTCTAGCGGTAGCACAGATACGCAGTATTTT
CDR3 protein: CASSSSSGSTDTQYF
clone size: many
D gene: TRBD2
V gene: TRBV28
J gene: TRBJ2-3

CDR3 DNA: TGTGCCAGCAGCTTAAGCGGACTTAACAATGAGCAGTTCTTC
CDR3 protein: CASSLSGLNNEQFF
clone size: few
D gene: .
V gene: TRBV11-3
J gene: TRBJ2-1